A single sample gave rise to the 5 T cell receptor beta chains below, sequenced in a study of technical replicates of blood from a few donors. The assay was immunoSEQ multiplex PCR, and TCRdb's table has in-frame clones only and misses some. The table shows 95,000 to 100,000 clones, with over 90% occurring only once. The sequenced sample was T cells isolated from PBMCs. The receptors were sampled from a human donor in good health.

The chain joins TRBV2 to TRBJ2-3; no definite D call. This CDR3 is 11 amino acids long. The germline V and J ends were trimmed by 4 bases and 6 bases, with 5 bases remaining between them. Germline CDR1 SNHLY, CDR2 FYNNEI. CDR3 loop: CASSASDTQYF. DNA for the CDR3: TGTGCCAGCAGTGCATCCGATACGCAGTATTTT.

This chain links TRBV29-1 with TRBJ2-5; 7 nucleotides align to TRBD1. The CDR3 extends over 12 amino acids. Trimming cost V 4 bases and J 3 bases; bases outside gene matches: 2. The germline V gene encodes CDR1 SQVTM and CDR2 ANQGSEA. CDR3 region: CSVAQGEETQYF. DNA for the CDR3: TGCAGCGTTGCCCAGGGGGAAGAGACCCAGTACTTC.

V usage is TRBV11-3 and J usage is TRBJ1-3; D is uncertain. This CDR3 spans 15 amino acids. Germline V gene data show CDR1 as SGHNT and CDR2 as YENEEA. Trimming removed 3 bases from V and 3 bases from J, with 12 bases in between. The DNA of the CDR3 is TGTGCCAGCAGCTTCTCTCTTCTACGTGGAAACACCATATATTTT. Protein product: CASSFSLLRGNTIYF. Filled out from reference TRBV11-3 and TRBJ1-3, the complete variable domain reads EAGVVQSPRYKIIEKKQPVAFWCNPISGHNTLYWYLQNLGQGPELLIRYENEEAVDDSQLPKDRFSAERLKGVDSTLKIQPAELGDSAVYLCASSFSLLRGNTIYFGEGSWLTVV.

The chain carries TRBV30 and TRBJ1-2; 7 bases agree with TRBD1. Trimming took 3 bases from V and 4 from J; bases not matched to a gene: 2. The CDR3 runs to 12 residues. Germline values: CDR1 GTSNPN, CDR2 SVGIG (reference sequence). CDR3 DNA sequence: TGTGCCTGGAGCAGGGGGTCCTATGGCTACACCTTC. It codes for CAWSRGSYGYTF.

Only one count was recorded for this clone. The chain couples TRBV10-1 to TRBJ2-5; 7 nucleotides match TRBD2. Germline CDR1 reads WNHNN; CDR2 reads SYGVQD (reference sequence). CDR3 length: 15 amino acids. The J segment lost 2 bases and the V segment lost 3 bases, leaving 6 bases of the junction unmatched. The CDR3 here is CASSDLASGQETQYF. The CDR3 bases are TGCGCCAGCAGTGATTTGGCTAGCGGACAAGAGACCCAGTACTTC.